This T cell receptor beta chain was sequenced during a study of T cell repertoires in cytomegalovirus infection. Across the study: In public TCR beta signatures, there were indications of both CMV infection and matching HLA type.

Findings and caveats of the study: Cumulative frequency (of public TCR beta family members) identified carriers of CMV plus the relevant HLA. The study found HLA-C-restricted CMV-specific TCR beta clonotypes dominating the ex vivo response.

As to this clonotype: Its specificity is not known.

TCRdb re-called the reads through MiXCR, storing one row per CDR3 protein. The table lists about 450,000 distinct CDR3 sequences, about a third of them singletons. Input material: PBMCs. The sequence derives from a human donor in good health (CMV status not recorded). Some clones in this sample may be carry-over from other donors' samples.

DNA of the CDR3: TGTGCCAGCAGTGAAGACAGGGGCCGTGGAAACACCATATATTTT. Its protein product is CASSEDRGRGNTIYF. This sequence joins TRBV2 and TRBJ1-3; 7 nucleotides line up with TRBD1. The V gene's germline CDR1 is SNHLY and CDR2 FYNNEI. The trim removed 1 base at V and 3 bases at J, leaving 3 bases unmatched. The CDR3 consists of 15 residues.